This T cell receptor beta chain was sequenced in a study of blood T cells in healthy people across ages (dated by TCRdb to the mid-2010s). About the full investigation: In model experiments, template switching captured roughly one uniquely barcoded TCR beta cDNA molecule for every two T cells. Two additional independent replicas of 1 million unique cDNA reads from the same blood draw were analyzed for two donors (one aged 18 to 29 and one aged 80 or older). Donors of different ages were randomly distributed across sequencing lanes to avoid experimental bias. Age-related changes in TCR beta repertoire diversity were measured in the study by deep sequencing normalized with unique cDNA molecular identifiers. The donors were divided into four age groups: young (average around 16 years), middle-aged (about 39), aged (approximately 64) and long-lived (nearly 85). Broad study findings and their caveats: Observed TCR beta diversity correlated strongly with the percentage of naive T cells measured by flow cytometry. The long-lived group showed more naive CD4+ T cells, fewer expanded clones and increased TCR diversity than the aged group, suggesting age selection. Because profiling used bulk unsorted PBMCs, naive and antigen-experienced compartments could not be compared conclusively. Total diversity estimates from one million sequenced T cells were considered lower bounds and underestimates. Observed TCR beta diversity per million T cells fell roughly linearly with age, and a significant reduction was already apparent by age approximately 40. Because donor CMV infection status was unknown, age-related changes in expanded clonotypes were potentially confounded.

The germline V gene (reference sequence) provides CDR1 MNHEY and CDR2 SMNVEV. The V end loses 6 bases and the J end loses 3 bases, and a stretch of 15 bases separates them. Spanning cysteine to phenylalanine, the CDR3 consists of 15 amino acids. Only the CDR3 portion is preserved as DNA: 45 bases, with reading frame beginning at the first base. This clonotype was counted a single time. Its binding antigen is unknown. The input lacks base qualities; no much larger clone sits a single base away. The 39 donors, aged about 6 to 95 years, were systemically healthy Caucasian individuals from Russia. Roughly 10 milliliters of peripheral blood were drawn from each donor into EDTA-treated Vacutainer tubes. Ficoll-Paque density-gradient centrifugation was used to isolate PBMCs, with at least 6.5 million per sample. Trizol reagent was used to extract total RNA from the PBMCs, yielding at least 6 micrograms per sample. For every donor, flow cytometry on a PBMC aliquot measured the percentage of naive CD45RAhigh/CD27high T cells.

Library prep was done by 5' RACE. Sequenced using an Illumina HiSeq 2500. A second PCR of about 6 to 11 cycles was run with a J-beta primer mix and a sample-barcoded 5' primer. A unique molecular identifier was introduced onto each TCR beta cDNA molecule by a template-switch 5' adaptor carrying 12 random nucleotides. Each sample yielded at least 2.5 million CDR3-containing paired-end reads. The Mint cDNA synthesis kit, primed by a TRBC-specific oligonucleotide, was used to synthesize first-strand cDNA from all RNA. Following uracil-DNA glycosylase treatment, all cDNA underwent a first 18-cycle PCR with the universal primers M1SS and BC2_uni_R. As for the authors' bioinformatics: For normalization, 1 million high-quality reads were randomly selected from each sample, with every read carrying a distinct molecular identifier. Reads sharing molecular identifiers were discarded rather than binned into consensus sequences. MiTCR, set to a Q25 quality threshold and the strictest error-elimination algorithm, was used for CDR3 identification, clonotype clustering and error correction. A nonparametric unseen species model using Euler transformation provided a lower-bound estimate of total TCR beta diversity. The public reads were reanalyzed by TCRdb: fastp trimming at Q25, MiXCR alignment, in-frame beta chains only. Here each entry gathers all rows of one CDR3 protein and keeps the most common genes and DNA. The V and J calls and clone size are TCRdb's, not the authors'. The sample contains 1 million or so distinct CDR3 sequences, 45% of them found a single time. The top ten hold approximately 17% of the sample.

The sample taken for sequencing was blood. The rearranged chain carries TRBV27 and TRBJ1-5; TRBD1 is possibly the D segment (6 matching bases). The origin of this receptor is an older woman in good health. The CDR3 region: CASRHGQSHNQPQHF. The DNA is as follows: TGTGCCAGCAGACACGGACAGTCTCACAATCAGCCCCAGCATTTT.